A selection of T cell receptor beta chains follows, all from one sample in a study of cytomegalovirus exposure and HLA in healthy donors. Sequencing was performed with immunoSEQ multiplex PCR; in TCRdb, only in-frame clones are kept and a portion is missing. In the table there are 160,000 or so clones, approximately 76% of which are singletons. What was sequenced was PBMCs. These receptors all come from a man aged 60 to 69 in good health and CMV-seronegative. Both conserved end residues are part of each CDR3. Each record gives: J gene, V gene, CDR3 protein.

j_call: TRBJ2-6; v_call: TRBV5-6; cdr3_aa: CASSLRGSGANVLTF
j_call: TRBJ2-5; v_call: TRBV27; cdr3_aa: CASSPRSPLQETQYF
j_call: TRBJ2-7; v_call: TRBV27; cdr3_aa: CASSHDYYASYEQYF
j_call: TRBJ2-1; v_call: TRBV7-9; cdr3_aa: CASSPIGGPHNEQFF
j_call: TRBJ2-7; v_call: TRBV6-5; cdr3_aa: CASKRSRDIYEQYF
j_call: TRBJ2-7; v_call: TRBV7-2; cdr3_aa: CASSRGTYEQYF
j_call: TRBJ2-1; v_call: TRBV9; cdr3_aa: CASSVEASGGARSEQFF
j_call: TRBJ2-4; v_call: TRBV7-2; cdr3_aa: CASSSATGLAKNIQYF
j_call: TRBJ2-2; v_call: TRBV5-1; cdr3_aa: CASSSDSANTGELFF
j_call: TRBJ1-5; v_call: TRBV6-1; cdr3_aa: CASSPGTGIGQPQHF
j_call: TRBJ1-1; v_call: TRBV5-4; cdr3_aa: CASSLEGLQGENTEAFF
j_call: TRBJ2-7; v_call: TRBV7-9; cdr3_aa: CASRRVSSYEQYF
j_call: TRBJ2-7; v_call: TRBV28; cdr3_aa: CASRPPRTGSYEQYF
j_call: TRBJ1-1; v_call: TRBV29-1; cdr3_aa: CSVYRGLDTEAFF
j_call: TRBJ1-2; v_call: TRBV28; cdr3_aa: CASRPGIVYGYTF
j_call: TRBJ2-5; v_call: TRBV4-2; cdr3_aa: CASSQELAGGQETQYF
j_call: TRBJ1-2; v_call: TRBV19; cdr3_aa: CASSIFAGTGRSYGYTF
j_call: TRBJ2-5; v_call: TRBV5-4; cdr3_aa: CASSTRTSGGQETQYF
j_call: TRBJ2-7; v_call: TRBV5-8; cdr3_aa: CASSPGDRYRFYEQYF
j_call: TRBJ2-3; v_call: TRBV30; cdr3_aa: CACGAGPGAHTDTQYF
j_call: TRBJ2-5; v_call: TRBV5-4; cdr3_aa: CASSLERGVYGTQYF
j_call: TRBJ2-2; v_call: TRBV19; cdr3_aa: CASSSGRVNTGELFF
j_call: TRBJ2-5; v_call: TRBV7-7; cdr3_aa: CASSLDREETQYF
j_call: TRBJ2-5; v_call: TRBV10-3; cdr3_aa: CAISDSVRETQYF
j_call: TRBJ1-4; v_call: TRBV2; cdr3_aa: CASSDRARVGEKLFF
j_call: TRBJ2-1; v_call: TRBV18; cdr3_aa: CASRWGDYNEQFF
j_call: TRBJ2-7; v_call: TRBV9; cdr3_aa: CASSAREESYEQYF
j_call: TRBJ2-3; v_call: TRBV11-3; cdr3_aa: CASSSTGEDTQYF
j_call: TRBJ1-1; v_call: TRBV10-3; cdr3_aa: CAIRRGPEAEAFF
j_call: TRBJ2-6; v_call: TRBV7-3; cdr3_aa: CASSLLGSGGAGANVLTF
j_call: TRBJ2-6; v_call: TRBV9; cdr3_aa: CASRAAGANVLTF
j_call: TRBJ2-1; v_call: TRBV5-1; cdr3_aa: CASTTGTSGLNEQFF
j_call: TRBJ2-5; v_call: TRBV6-5; cdr3_aa: CASRPLAGGETQYF
j_call: TRBJ1-2; v_call: TRBV10-3; cdr3_aa: CAISSGQGVFNGYTF
j_call: TRBJ2-2; v_call: TRBV14; cdr3_aa: CASSPGQGANTGELFF
j_call: TRBJ2-2; v_call: TRBV11-2; cdr3_aa: CASSLEGHGELFF
j_call: TRBJ2-6; v_call: TRBV9; cdr3_aa: CASSPSSGANVLTF
j_call: TRBJ2-3; v_call: TRBV28; cdr3_aa: CASGPTGLSTDTQYF
j_call: TRBJ2-7; v_call: TRBV5-1; cdr3_aa: CASSLASTGGYEQYF
j_call: TRBJ2-4; v_call: TRBV5-6; cdr3_aa: CASSETGVQNIQYF
j_call: TRBJ1-2; v_call: TRBV21-1; cdr3_aa: CASSKDRGLRGGYTF
j_call: TRBJ1-1; v_call: TRBV9; cdr3_aa: CASSLGGGNTEAFF
j_call: TRBJ1-1; v_call: TRBV9; cdr3_aa: CASSVAGGYTEAFF
j_call: TRBJ2-7; v_call: TRBV5-1; cdr3_aa: CASSRRTNLDEQYF
j_call: TRBJ1-4; v_call: TRBV28; cdr3_aa: CASTIGDRANEKLFF
j_call: TRBJ1-2; v_call: TRBV6-4; cdr3_aa: CASSFRQGPYGYTF
j_call: TRBJ1-4; v_call: TRBV28; cdr3_aa: CASSLGGGRIATNEKLFF
j_call: TRBJ2-3; v_call: TRBV19; cdr3_aa: CASSISLAGLDTQYF
j_call: TRBJ1-1; v_call: TRBV11-3; cdr3_aa: CASSLGLSTEAFF
j_call: TRBJ2-5; v_call: TRBV9; cdr3_aa: CASSQRGLAGGGEETQYF
j_call: TRBJ2-5; v_call: TRBV5-6; cdr3_aa: CASSSGPGEETQYF
j_call: TRBJ2-3; v_call: TRBV27; cdr3_aa: CASSFRRAATSTDTQYF
j_call: TRBJ2-5; v_call: TRBV19; cdr3_aa: CASSPSLGEQETQYF
j_call: TRBJ1-5; v_call: TRBV27; cdr3_aa: CASSSNRGQDQPQHF
j_call: NA; v_call: TRBV5-1; cdr3_aa: CASSLGTGPSYEQYF
j_call: TRBJ1-5; v_call: TRBV7-4; cdr3_aa: CASSLLSSNQPQHF
j_call: TRBJ1-2; v_call: TRBV9; cdr3_aa: CASSVDRLQGPPPNYGYTF